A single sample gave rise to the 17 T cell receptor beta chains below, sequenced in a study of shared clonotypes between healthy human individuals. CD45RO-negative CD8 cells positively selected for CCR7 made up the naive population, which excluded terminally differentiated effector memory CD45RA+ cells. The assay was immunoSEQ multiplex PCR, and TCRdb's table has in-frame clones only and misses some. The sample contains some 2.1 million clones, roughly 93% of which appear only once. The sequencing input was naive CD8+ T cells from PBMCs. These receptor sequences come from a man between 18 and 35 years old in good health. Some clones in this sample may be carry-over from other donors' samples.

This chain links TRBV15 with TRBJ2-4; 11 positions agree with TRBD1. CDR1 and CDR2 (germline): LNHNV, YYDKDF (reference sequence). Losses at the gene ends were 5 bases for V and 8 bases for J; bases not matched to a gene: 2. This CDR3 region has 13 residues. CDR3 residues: CATSGDRGDIQYF. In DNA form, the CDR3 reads TGTGCCACCAGCGGGGACAGGGGGGACATTCAGTACTTC.

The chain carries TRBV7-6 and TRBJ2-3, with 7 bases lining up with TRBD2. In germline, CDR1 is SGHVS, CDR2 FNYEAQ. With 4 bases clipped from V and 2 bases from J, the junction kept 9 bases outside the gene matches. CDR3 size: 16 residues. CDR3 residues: CASSSLAERDTDTQYF. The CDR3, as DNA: TGTGCCAGCAGCTCCCTAGCGGAGCGCGACACAGATACGCAGTATTTT.

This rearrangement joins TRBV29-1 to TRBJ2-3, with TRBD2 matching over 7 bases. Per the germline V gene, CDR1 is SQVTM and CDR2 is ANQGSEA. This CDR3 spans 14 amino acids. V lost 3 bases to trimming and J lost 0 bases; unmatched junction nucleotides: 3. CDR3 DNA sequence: TGCAGCGTTGAGGGGGGGTCTAGCACAGATACGCAGTATTTT. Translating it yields CSVEGGSSTDTQYF.

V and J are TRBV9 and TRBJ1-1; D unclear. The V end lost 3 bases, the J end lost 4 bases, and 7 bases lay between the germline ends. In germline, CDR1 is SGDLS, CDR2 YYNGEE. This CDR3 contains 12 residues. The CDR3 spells CASSGAVTEAFF. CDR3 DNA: TGTGCCAGCAGCGGAGCGGTCACTGAAGCTTTCTTT.

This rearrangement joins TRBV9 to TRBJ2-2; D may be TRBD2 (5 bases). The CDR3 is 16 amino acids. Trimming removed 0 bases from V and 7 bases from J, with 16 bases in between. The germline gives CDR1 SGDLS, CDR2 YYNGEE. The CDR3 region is CASSVGPGPEGGELFF. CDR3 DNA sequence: TGTGCCAGCAGCGTAGGACCTGGCCCAGAGGGCGGGGAGCTGTTTTTT.

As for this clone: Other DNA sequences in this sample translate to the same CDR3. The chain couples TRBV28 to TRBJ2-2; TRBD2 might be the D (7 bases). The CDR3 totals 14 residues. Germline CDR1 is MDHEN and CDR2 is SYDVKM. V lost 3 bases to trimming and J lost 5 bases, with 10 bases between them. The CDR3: CASSFRGATGELFF. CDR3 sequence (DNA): TGTGCCAGCAGTTTCCGGGGGGCGACCGGGGAGCTGTTTTTT. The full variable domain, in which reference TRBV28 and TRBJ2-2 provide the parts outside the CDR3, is DVKVTQSSRYLVKRTGEKVFLECVQDMDHENMFWYRQDPGLGLRLIYFSYDVKMKEKGDIPEGYSVSREKKERFSLILESASTNQTSMYLCASSFRGATGELFFGEGSRLTVL.

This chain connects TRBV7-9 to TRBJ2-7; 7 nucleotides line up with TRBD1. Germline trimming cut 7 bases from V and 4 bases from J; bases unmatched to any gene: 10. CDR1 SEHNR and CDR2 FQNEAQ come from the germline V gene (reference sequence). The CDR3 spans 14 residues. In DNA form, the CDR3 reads TGTGCCAGCACCGCAGAACAGGGGCAATACGAGCAGTACTTC. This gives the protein CASTAEQGQYEQYF.

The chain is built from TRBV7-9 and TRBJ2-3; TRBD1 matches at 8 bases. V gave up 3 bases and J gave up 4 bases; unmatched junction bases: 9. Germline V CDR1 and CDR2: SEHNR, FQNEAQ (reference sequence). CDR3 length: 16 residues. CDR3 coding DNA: TGTGCCAGCAGCTTCTCAGTCAGGGGGCGGCCAGATACGCAGTATTTT. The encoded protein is CASSFSVRGRPDTQYF. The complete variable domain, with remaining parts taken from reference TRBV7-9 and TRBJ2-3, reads DTGVSQNPRHKITKRGQNVTFRCDPISEHNRLYWYRQTLGQGPEFLTYFQNEAQLEKSRLLSDRFSAERPKGSFSTLEIQRTEQGDSAMYLCASSFSVRGRPDTQYFGPGTRLTVL.

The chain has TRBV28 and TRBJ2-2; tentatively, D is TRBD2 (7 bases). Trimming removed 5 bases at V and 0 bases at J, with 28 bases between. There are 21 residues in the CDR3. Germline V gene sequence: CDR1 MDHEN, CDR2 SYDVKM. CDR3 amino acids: CASSTLWDLRGATTNTGELFF. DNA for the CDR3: TGTGCCAGCAGTACGCTATGGGACTTACGGGGGGCTACAACGAACACCGGGGAGCTGTTTTTT.

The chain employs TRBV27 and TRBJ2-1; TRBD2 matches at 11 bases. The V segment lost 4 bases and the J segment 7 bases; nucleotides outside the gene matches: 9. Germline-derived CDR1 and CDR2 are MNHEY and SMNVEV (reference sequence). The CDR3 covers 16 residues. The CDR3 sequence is CASSSQTSGILNEQFF. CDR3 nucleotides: TGTGCCAGCAGTTCTCAGACTAGCGGGATATTGAATGAGCAGTTCTTC.

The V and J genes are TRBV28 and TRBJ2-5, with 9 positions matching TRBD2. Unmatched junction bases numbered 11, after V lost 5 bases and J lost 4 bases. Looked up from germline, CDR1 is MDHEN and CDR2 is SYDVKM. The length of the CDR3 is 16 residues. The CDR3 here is CASSQPWAGGAETQYF. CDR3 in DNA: TGTGCCAGCAGTCAACCATGGGCGGGAGGGGCAGAGACCCAGTACTTC.

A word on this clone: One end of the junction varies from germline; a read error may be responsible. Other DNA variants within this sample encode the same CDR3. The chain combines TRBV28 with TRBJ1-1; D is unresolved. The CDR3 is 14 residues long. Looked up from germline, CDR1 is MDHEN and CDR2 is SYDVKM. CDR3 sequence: CASSFTDLNTEAFF. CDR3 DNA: TGTGCCAGCAGTTTTACAGACCTGAACACTGAAGCTTTCTTC.

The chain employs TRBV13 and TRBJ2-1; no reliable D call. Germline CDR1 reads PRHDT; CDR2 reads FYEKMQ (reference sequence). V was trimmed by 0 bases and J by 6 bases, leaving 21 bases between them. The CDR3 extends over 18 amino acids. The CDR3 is CASSLGLGSPSPSNEQFF. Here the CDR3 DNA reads TGTGCCAGCAGCTTAGGGTTGGGGTCTCCCTCCCCCTCCAATGAGCAGTTCTTC.

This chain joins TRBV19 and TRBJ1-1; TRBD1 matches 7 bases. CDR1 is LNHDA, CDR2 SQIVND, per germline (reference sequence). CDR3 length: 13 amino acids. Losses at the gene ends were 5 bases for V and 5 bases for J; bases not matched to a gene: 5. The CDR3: CASSLTGVTEAFF. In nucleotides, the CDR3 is TGTGCCAGTAGTCTCACAGGGGTAACTGAAGCTTTCTTT.

The chain's CDR3 is CASSQGAGRTDTQYF. The CDR3, as DNA: TGTGCCAGCAGCCAAGGGGCAGGACGCACAGATACGCAGTATTTT. The V gene is TRBV4-2, the J gene TRBJ2-3, with D uncertain. From germline, CDR1 is LGHNA and CDR2 YNFKEQ. This CDR3 is 15 amino acids long. V lost 1 base and J lost 1, with 9 bases in between.

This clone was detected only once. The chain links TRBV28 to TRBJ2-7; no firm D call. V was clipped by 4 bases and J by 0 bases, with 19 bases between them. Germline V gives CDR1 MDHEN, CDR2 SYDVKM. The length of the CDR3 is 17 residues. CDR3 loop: CASSSHTRRSNSYEQYF. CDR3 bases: TGTGCCAGCAGTTCCCACACCCGTAGGTCAAACTCCTACGAGCAGTACTTC.

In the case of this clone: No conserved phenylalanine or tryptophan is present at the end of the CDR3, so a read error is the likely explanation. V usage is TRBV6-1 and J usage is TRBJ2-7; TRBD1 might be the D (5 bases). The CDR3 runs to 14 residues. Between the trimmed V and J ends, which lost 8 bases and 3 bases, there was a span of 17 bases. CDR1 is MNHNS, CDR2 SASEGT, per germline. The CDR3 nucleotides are TGTGCCAGCGGGTCCCACAGGCTCTACTACGAGCAGTACCTC. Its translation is CASGSHRLYYEQYL.